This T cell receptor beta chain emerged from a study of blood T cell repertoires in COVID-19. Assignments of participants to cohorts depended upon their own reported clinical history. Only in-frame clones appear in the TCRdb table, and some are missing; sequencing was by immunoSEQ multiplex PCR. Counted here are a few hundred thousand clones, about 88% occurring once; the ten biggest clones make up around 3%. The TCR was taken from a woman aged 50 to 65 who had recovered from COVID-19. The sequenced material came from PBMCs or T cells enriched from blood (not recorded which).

CDR3 sequence reads: CASSPLVTASGLGTDTQYF. CDR3 bases: TGCGCCAGCAGTCCTTTAGTCACGGCTAGCGGTCTAGGCACAGATACGCAGTATTTT. The chain combines TRBV4-1 with TRBJ2-3; 7 positions match TRBD2. The length of the CDR3 is 19 residues. CDR1 and CDR2 (germline): MGHRA, YSYEKL. Trimming removed 6 bases from V and 1 base from J; junction bases left unmatched: 19.